The 26 T cell receptor beta chains below were found in one sample sequenced in a study of cytomegalovirus exposure and HLA in healthy donors. Primers for the PCR totalled 60 Vbeta and 13 Jbeta. Only in-frame clones appear in the TCRdb table, and some are missing; sequencing was by immunoSEQ multiplex PCR. The table records about 92,000 clones, around four fifths of them present only once. Sequencing used PBMCs. Receptor source: a woman younger than 35 in good health and CMV-seropositive.

This clone has more than one count but fewer than ten. J is TRBJ2-7 and V is TRBV4-1; 8 bases match TRBD1. Trimming took 3 bases from V and 2 from J; bases not matched to a gene: 9. This CDR3 region has 16 residues. The V gene's germline CDR1 is MGHRA and CDR2 YSYEKL. This CDR3 is CASSQTRGRLTYEQYF. The CDR3 DNA is TGCGCCAGCAGCCAGACCAGGGGGCGCCTGACCTACGAGCAGTACTTC.

The chain combines TRBV10-1 with TRBJ2-3, with a tentative D call TRBD2 (6 bases). Trimming cost V 10 bases and J 3 bases, with 14 bases left between them. This CDR3 spans 13 amino acids. Germline V gives CDR1 WNHNN, CDR2 SYGVQD (reference sequence). CDR3 coding DNA: TGCGCCACCATGCTGGCGGGGACAGATACGCAGTATTTT. Its translation is CATMLAGTDTQYF.

The V call is TRBV5-4, the J call TRBJ2-7, with a possible D match to TRBD1 (6 bases). Trimming cost V 2 bases and J 2 bases, with 8 bases left between them. Germline CDR1 is SGHNT and CDR2 is YYREEE (reference sequence). This CDR3 contains 13 residues. The CDR3 loop is CASSFWDTYEQYF. CDR3 DNA: TGTGCCAGCAGCTTCTGGGACACCTACGAGCAGTACTTC.

CDR3 amino acids: CASSREGTGGLEQYF. The CDR3 DNA sequence: TGCGCCAGCAGCCGAGAAGGGACAGGGGGGCTCGAGCAGTACTTC. This rearrangement joins TRBV4-1 to TRBJ2-7; 11 nucleotides agree with TRBD1. The CDR3 has 15 amino acids. The V segment lost 4 bases and the J segment 6 bases; nucleotides outside the gene matches: 8. The germline CDR1 and CDR2 sequences are MGHRA and YSYEKL.

The chain couples TRBV27 to TRBJ1-5; no clear D. V dropped 5 bases and J dropped 0 bases, with 14 bases sitting between them. Germline CDR1 is MNHEY and CDR2 is SMNVEV (reference sequence). The length of the CDR3 is 16 residues. In DNA, the CDR3 is TGTGCCAGCAGTCCCCATCGACGGGATAGCAATCAGCCCCAGCATTTT. Translated: CASSPHRRDSNQPQHF.

CDR3 sequence reads: CASRSGYGYTF. CDR3 nucleotide sequence: TGTGCCAGTAGATCGGGCTATGGCTACACCTTC. V gene TRBV2 combines with J gene TRBJ1-2; no clear D gene. The germline V gene encodes CDR1 SNHLY and CDR2 FYNNEI. Trimming took off 9 bases at V and 4 bases at J, with 9 bases between the two ends. The length of the CDR3 is 11 residues.

The CDR3 loop reads CATSRGGGSGANVLTF. The CDR3 nucleotides are TGTGCCACCAGCAGAGGGGGAGGGTCTGGGGCCAACGTCCTGACTTTC. This chain uses TRBV15 with TRBJ2-6; 7 positions agree with TRBD2. In germline, CDR1 is LNHNV, CDR2 YYDKDF (reference sequence). This CDR3 spans 16 amino acids. The junction had 1 base not matched to a gene; V was cut back by 1 base and J by 1 base.

In the case of this clone: The junction departs from the called germline gene at one end, perhaps through a read error. The chain combines TRBV28 with TRBJ2-5; TRBD2 matches at 10 bases. This CDR3 region has 16 residues. Germline V CDR1 and CDR2: MDHEN, SYDVKM. The CDR3 bases are TGTGCCAGCAGTTTAATCCTAGCGGGGGACCAGGAGACCCAGTACTTC. It yields the protein CASSLILAGDQETQYF.

The gene calls are TRBV16 and TRBJ1-5; D is unresolved. Deletions cut 0 bases from V and 0 bases from J, with 3 bases between. There are 14 residues in the CDR3. The germline CDR1 and CDR2 sequences are KGHSY and FQNENV. The CDR3 DNA reads as TGTGCCAGCAGCCAATCTTATAGCAATCAGCCCCAGCATTTT. It is translated as CASSQSYSNQPQHF.

V and J are TRBV19 and TRBJ1-1; 8 nucleotides align to TRBD1. In germline, CDR1 is LNHDA, CDR2 SQIVND (reference sequence). V lost 5 bases to trimming and J lost 1 base; unmatched junction nucleotides: 9. The CDR3 length is 16 residues. CDR3 region: CASSPHRGAGNTEAFF. CDR3 DNA sequence: TGTGCCAGTAGTCCACACAGGGGGGCGGGGAACACTGAAGCTTTCTTT.

The chain employs TRBV2 and TRBJ2-7; perhaps TRBD1 as D (6 bases). From germline, CDR1 is SNHLY and CDR2 FYNNEI. Trimming stripped 8 bases from V and 3 bases from J, with 11 bases between. There are 12 residues in the CDR3. For the CDR3, the DNA is TGTGCCAGCCGACAGGAAGGCTACGAGCAGTACTTC. The encoded protein is CASRQEGYEQYF.

This rearrangement joins TRBV9 to TRBJ1-6, with TRBD1 matching 7 bases. The ends lost 4 bases at V and 7 bases at J; junction bases unmatched: 8. CDR3 length: 15 residues. The germline gives CDR1 SGDLS, CDR2 YYNGEE. The CDR3 region has the DNA TGTGCCAGCAGCCACCTCGACAGGGCAAATTCACCCCTCCACTTT. This codes for CASSHLDRANSPLHF.

The chain combines TRBV9 with TRBJ2-1, with 12 positions matching TRBD2. From germline, CDR1 is SGDLS and CDR2 YYNGEE. The length of the CDR3 is 18 residues. Trimming removed 0 bases from V and 6 bases from J; junction bases left unmatched: 10. For the CDR3, the DNA is TGTGCCAGCAGCGTAGCAACTAGCGGGAGGTTAGGGTTCAATGAGCAGTTCTTC. This translates into CASSVATSGRLGFNEQFF.

This chain uses TRBV2 with TRBJ1-1; no clear D. The CDR3 has 14 residues. V lost 5 bases and J 0 bases, leaving 10 bases between the germline ends. In germline, CDR1 is SNHLY, CDR2 FYNNEI. CDR3 sequence (DNA): TGTGCCAGCAGTTATACACCCCTGAACACTGAAGCTTTCTTT. Protein sequence: CASSYTPLNTEAFF.

The chain joins TRBV6-5 to TRBJ2-5, with 12 bases matching TRBD2. Per germline, CDR1 MNHEY and CDR2 SVGAGI. Trimming cost V 6 bases and J 5 bases; bases outside gene matches: 7. This CDR3 comprises 15 residues. The CDR3 DNA follows: TGTGCCAGCAGCCTAGCGGGGGGGCCTATGGAGACCCAGTACTTC. Protein: CASSLAGGPMETQYF.

J is TRBJ1-5 and V is TRBV19; a possible D gene is TRBD1 (5 bases). CDR1 LNHDA and CDR2 SQIVND come from the germline V gene (reference sequence). The CDR3 totals 13 residues. V gave up 9 bases and J gave up 2 bases, with 11 bases separating them. The DNA for the CDR3 is TGTGCCAGCAGTCGGGGGGGCAATCAGCCCCAGCATTTT. It codes for CASSRGGNQPQHF.

The chain joins TRBV5-1 to TRBJ2-7; TRBD1 matches at 12 bases. This CDR3 is 16 amino acids long. Germline values: CDR1 SGHRS, CDR2 YFSETQ. V dropped 4 bases and J dropped 6; count of bases not matched to a gene: 11. In nucleotides, the CDR3 is TGCGCCAGCAGCGCGAATCCGGGACAGGGGGCTAGCGAGCAGTACTTC. Its protein is CASSANPGQGASEQYF.

V is TRBV5-8 and J is TRBJ2-7; unclear D gene. The CDR3 length is 9 residues. Germline CDR1 and CDR2: SGHTS and YDEGEE. V lost 7 bases and J 7 bases, leaving 6 bases between the germline ends. The CDR3 sequence: CASALEQYF. Here the CDR3 DNA reads TGTGCCAGCGCGTTAGAGCAGTACTTC.

This chain uses TRBV27 with TRBJ1-2, with TRBD1 matching 7 bases. V trimming: 5 bases; J trimming: 7 bases; junction bases outside the gene matches: 13. From germline, CDR1 is MNHEY and CDR2 SMNVEV (reference sequence). This CDR3 region has 15 residues. Written as DNA, the CDR3 is TGTGCCAGCAGTCCTTACTCGGACAGGCCTGGTGGCTACACCTTC. Translating it yields CASSPYSDRPGGYTF.

V and J are TRBV6-5 and TRBJ1-1, with a possible D match to TRBD1 (5 bases). Germline CDR1 reads MNHEY; CDR2 reads SVGAGI. This CDR3 contains 16 residues. Trimming took off 0 bases at V and 3 bases at J, with 14 bases between the two ends. DNA for the CDR3: TGTGCCAGCAGTTACTCGTTGGGACTTGAGGACACTGAAGCTTTCTTT. Protein: CASSYSLGLEDTEAFF.

The J gene is TRBJ2-7, the V gene TRBV10-3; no reliable D call. V was shortened by 5 bases and J by 3 bases, with 5 bases between the two germline ends. Looked up from germline, CDR1 is ENHRY and CDR2 is SYGVKD. The CDR3 totals 11 residues. The DNA for the CDR3 is TGTGCCATCAGTCAGAACTACGAGCAGTACTTC. Protein product: CAISQNYEQYF.

V usage is TRBV30 and J usage is TRBJ2-1; TRBD2 agrees at 8 bases. The V gene's germline CDR1 is GTSNPN and CDR2 SVGIG (reference sequence). The CDR3 totals 15 residues. Trimming cost V 7 bases and J 6 bases; bases outside gene matches: 14. The CDR3 coding sequence is TGTGCCTCGGACCGGGCTAGCGGGCGACCCAATGAGCAGTTCTTC. Translating it yields CASDRASGRPNEQFF. Based on the CDR3 plus reference TRBV30 and TRBJ2-1, the full variable domain is SQTIHQWPATLVQPVGSPLSLECTVEGTSNPNLYWYRQAAGRGLQLLFYSVGIGQISSEVPQNLSASRPQDRQFILSSKKLLLSDSGFYLCASDRASGRPNEQFFGPGTRLTVL.

The chain recombines TRBV27 with TRBJ2-1; TRBD2 matches at 12 bases. Looked up from germline, CDR1 is MNHEY and CDR2 is SMNVEV (reference sequence). V shed 4 bases and J 14 bases; nucleotides not matched to a gene: 9. The CDR3 contains 14 residues. This chain's CDR3 is CASSSGLAGTRKFF. Written as DNA, the CDR3 is TGTGCCAGCAGTTCGGGACTAGCGGGTACTCGGAAGTTCTTC.

The chain joins TRBV5-1 to TRBJ2-1; 7 nucleotides line up with TRBD1. CDR1 and CDR2 (germline): SGHRS, YFSETQ. Germline trimming cut 2 bases from V and 2 bases from J; bases unmatched to any gene: 4. The CDR3 runs 15 residues. The DNA for the CDR3 is TGCGCCAGCAGCTTTCCAGGACAGGCCTACAATGAGCAGTTCTTC. Translation: CASSFPGQAYNEQFF.

The chain is built from TRBV5-1 and TRBJ2-5; D call uncertain. The CDR3 has 16 amino acids. The V gene's germline CDR1 is SGHRS and CDR2 YFSETQ. Trimming left V 6 bases short and J 5 bases short, with 23 bases between. As DNA, the CDR3 is TGCGCCAGCATCCCCGCCCCGGAGCGTAGCACGGAGACCCAGTACTTC. It encodes CASIPAPERSTETQYF.

The chain has TRBV6-5 and TRBJ2-1; maybe TRBD2 (5 bases). The CDR3 has 14 amino acids. V was shortened by 2 bases and J by 5 bases, with 10 bases between the two germline ends. The germline gives CDR1 MNHEY, CDR2 SVGAGI. CDR3 in DNA: TGTGCCAGCAGTTACGAGCGGACCAACAATGAGCAGTTCTTC. It codes for CASSYERTNNEQFF.